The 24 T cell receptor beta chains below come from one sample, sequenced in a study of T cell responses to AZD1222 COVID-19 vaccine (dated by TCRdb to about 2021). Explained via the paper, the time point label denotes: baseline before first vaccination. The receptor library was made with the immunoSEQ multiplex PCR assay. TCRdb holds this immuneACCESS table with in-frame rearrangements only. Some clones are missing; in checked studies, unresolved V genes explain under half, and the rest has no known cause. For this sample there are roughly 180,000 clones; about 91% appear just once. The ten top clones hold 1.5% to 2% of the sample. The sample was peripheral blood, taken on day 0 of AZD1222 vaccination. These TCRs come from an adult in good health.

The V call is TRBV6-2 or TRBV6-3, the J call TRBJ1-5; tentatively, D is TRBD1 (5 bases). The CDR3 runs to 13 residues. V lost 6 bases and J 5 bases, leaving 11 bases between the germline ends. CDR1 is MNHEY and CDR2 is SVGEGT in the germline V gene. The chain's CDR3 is CASSPTGDQPQHF. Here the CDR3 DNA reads TGTGCCAGCAGCCCAACAGGAGATCAGCCCCAGCATTTT.

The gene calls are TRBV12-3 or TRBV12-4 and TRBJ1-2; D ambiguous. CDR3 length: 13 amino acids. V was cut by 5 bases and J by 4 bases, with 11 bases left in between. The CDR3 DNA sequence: TGTGCCAGCAGTGCATCGACGGCCTATGGCTACACCTTC. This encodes CASSASTAYGYTF.

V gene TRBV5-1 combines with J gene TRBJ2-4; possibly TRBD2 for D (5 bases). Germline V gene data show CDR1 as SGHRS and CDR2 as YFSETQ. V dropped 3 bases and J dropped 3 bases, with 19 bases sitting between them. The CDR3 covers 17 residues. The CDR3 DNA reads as TGCGCCAGCAGCTACGGAGGAGCGGATATAGGCAAAAACATTCAGTACTTC. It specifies CASSYGGADIGKNIQYF.

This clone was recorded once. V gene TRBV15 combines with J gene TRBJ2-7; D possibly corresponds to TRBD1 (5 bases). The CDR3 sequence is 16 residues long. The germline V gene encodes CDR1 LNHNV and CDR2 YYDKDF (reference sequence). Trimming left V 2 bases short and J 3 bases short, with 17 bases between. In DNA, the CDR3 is TGTGCCACCAGCAGAAAAAGACAGCCATCCATCTACGAGCAGTACTTC. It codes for CATSRKRQPSIYEQYF.

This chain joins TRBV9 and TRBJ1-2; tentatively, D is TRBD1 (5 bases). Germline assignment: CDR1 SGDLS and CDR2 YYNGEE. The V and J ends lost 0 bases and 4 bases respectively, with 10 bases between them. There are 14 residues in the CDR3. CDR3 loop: CASSVGETGYGYTF. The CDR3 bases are TGTGCCAGCAGCGTAGGTGAAACAGGCTATGGCTACACCTTC.

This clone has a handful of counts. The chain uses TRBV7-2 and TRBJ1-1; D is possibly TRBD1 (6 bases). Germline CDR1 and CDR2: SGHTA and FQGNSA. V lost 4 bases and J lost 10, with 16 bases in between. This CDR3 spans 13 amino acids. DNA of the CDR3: TGTGCCAGCAGCTCTCAGGGGCACGGGGGAGCTTTCTTT. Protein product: CASSSQGHGGAFF.

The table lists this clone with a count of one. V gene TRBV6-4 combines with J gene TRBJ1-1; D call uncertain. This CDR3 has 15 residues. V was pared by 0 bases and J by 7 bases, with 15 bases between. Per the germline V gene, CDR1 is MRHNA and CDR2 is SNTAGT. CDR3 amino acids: CASSDSTSAGFEAFF. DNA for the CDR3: TGTGCCAGCAGTGACTCGACCTCCGCCGGTTTTGAAGCTTTCTTT.

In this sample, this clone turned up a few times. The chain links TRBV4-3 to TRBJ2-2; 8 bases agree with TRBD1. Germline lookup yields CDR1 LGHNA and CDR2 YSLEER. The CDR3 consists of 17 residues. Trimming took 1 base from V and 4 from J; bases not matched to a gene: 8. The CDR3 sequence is CASSQVRTGWSTGELFF. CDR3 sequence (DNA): TGCGCCAGCAGCCAAGTCCGGACAGGGTGGAGCACCGGGGAGCTGTTTTTT.

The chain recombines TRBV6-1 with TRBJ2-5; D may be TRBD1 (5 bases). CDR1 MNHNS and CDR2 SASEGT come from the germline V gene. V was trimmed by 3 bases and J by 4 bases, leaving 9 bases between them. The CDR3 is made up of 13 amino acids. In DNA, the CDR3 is TGTGCCAGCAGTGAGCCCACAGGAGAGACCCAGTACTTC. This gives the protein CASSEPTGETQYF.

The DNA for the CDR3 is TGCGCCAGCAGCTTGGAAAGGACCCACAGATCGGGCACTGAAGCTTTCTTT. It specifies CASSLERTHRSGTEAFF. This sequence joins TRBV5-1 and TRBJ1-1; no firm D call. This CDR3 has 17 amino acids. Germline assignment: CDR1 SGHRS and CDR2 YFSETQ. With 0 bases removed from V and 4 bases from J, the gap between germline ends came to 19 bases. The entire variable domain, with the rest obtained from reference TRBV5-1 and TRBJ1-1, is as follows: KAGVTQTPRYLIKTRGQQVTLSCSPISGHRSVSWYQQTPGQGLQFLFEYFSETQRNKGNFPGRFSGRQFSNSRSEMNVSTLELGDSALYLCASSLERTHRSGTEAFFGQGTRLTVV.

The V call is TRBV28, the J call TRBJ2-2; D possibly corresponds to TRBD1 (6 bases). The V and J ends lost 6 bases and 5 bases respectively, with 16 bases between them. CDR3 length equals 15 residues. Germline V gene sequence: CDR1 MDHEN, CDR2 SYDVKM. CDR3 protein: CASSSGADKTGELFF. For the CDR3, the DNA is TGTGCCAGCAGCTCAGGGGCAGACAAAACCGGGGAGCTGTTTTTT.

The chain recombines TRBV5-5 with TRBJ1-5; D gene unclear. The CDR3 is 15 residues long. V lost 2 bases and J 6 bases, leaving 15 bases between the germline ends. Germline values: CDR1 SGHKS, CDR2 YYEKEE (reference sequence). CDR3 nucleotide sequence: TGTGCCAGCAGCTTTAGTGGTAGGGAAAGTCAGCCCCAGCATTTT. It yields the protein CASSFSGRESQPQHF.

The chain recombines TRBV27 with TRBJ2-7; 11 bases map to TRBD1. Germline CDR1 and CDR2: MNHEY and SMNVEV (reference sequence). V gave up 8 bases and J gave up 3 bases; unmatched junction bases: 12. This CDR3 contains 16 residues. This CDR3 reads CASGPFVGTGGYEQYF. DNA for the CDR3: TGTGCCAGCGGGCCGTTCGTAGGGACAGGGGGCTACGAGCAGTACTTC.

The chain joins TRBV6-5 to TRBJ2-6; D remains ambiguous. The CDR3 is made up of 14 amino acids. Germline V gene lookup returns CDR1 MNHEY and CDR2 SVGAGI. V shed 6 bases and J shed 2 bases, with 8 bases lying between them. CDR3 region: CASRGATGANVLTF. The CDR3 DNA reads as TGTGCCAGCAGGGGTGCCACTGGGGCCAACGTCCTGACTTTC.

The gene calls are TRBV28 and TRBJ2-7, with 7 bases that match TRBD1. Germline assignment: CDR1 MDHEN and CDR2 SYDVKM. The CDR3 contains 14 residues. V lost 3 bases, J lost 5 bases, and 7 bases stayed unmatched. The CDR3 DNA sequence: TGTGCCAGCAGTTTCTCGACAGGGTGGAACGAGCAGTACTTC. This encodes CASSFSTGWNEQYF.

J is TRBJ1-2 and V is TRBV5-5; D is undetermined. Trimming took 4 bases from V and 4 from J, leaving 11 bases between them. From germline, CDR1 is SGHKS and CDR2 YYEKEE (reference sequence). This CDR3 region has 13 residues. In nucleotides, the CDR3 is TGTGCCAGCAGCGATGAGGCGGGCTATGGCTACACCTTC. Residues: CASSDEAGYGYTF.

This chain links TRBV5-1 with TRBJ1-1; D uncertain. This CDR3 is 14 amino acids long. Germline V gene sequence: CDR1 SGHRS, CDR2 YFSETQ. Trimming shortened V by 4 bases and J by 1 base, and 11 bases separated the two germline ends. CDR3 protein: CASSGGGRNTEAFF. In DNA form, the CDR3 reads TGCGCCAGCAGCGGTGGTGGCAGGAACACTGAAGCTTTCTTT.

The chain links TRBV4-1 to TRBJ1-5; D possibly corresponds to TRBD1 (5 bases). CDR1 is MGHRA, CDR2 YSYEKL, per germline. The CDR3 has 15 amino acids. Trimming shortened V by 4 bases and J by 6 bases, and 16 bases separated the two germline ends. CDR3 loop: CASSRQKGLGQPQHF. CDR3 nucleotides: TGCGCCAGCAGCCGACAGAAAGGGCTCGGTCAGCCCCAGCATTTT.

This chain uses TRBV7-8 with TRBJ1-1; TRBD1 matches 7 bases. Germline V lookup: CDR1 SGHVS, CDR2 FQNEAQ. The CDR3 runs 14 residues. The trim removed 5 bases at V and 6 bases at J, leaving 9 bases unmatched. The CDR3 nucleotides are TGTGCCAGCAGCCCCGGAGACAGGGTCTCTGAAGCTTTCTTT. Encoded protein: CASSPGDRVSEAFF.

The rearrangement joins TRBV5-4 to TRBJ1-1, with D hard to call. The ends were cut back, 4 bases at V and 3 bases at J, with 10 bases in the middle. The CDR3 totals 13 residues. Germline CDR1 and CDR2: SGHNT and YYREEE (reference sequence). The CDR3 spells CASSGRMDTEAFF. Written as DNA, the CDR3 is TGTGCCAGCAGCGGTCGGATGGACACTGAAGCTTTCTTT.

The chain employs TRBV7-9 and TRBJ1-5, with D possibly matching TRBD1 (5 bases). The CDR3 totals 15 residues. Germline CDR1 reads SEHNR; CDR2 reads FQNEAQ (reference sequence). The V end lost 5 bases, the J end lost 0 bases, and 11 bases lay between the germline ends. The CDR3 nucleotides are TGTGCCAGCAGCCCGGGACCGGATAGCAATCAGCCCCAGCATTTT. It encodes CASSPGPDSNQPQHF.

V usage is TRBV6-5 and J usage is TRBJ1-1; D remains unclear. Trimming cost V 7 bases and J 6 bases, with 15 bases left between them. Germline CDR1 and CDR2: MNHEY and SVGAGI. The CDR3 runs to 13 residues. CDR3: CASTSGIAPEAFF. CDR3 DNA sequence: TGTGCCAGCACCTCTGGTATCGCGCCTGAAGCTTTCTTT.

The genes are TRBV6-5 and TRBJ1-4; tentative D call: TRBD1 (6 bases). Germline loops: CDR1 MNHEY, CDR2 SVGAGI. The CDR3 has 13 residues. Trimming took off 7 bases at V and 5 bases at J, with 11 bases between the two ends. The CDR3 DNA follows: TGTGCCAGCACCCGACAGGTCAATGAAAAACTGTTTTTT. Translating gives CASTRQVNEKLFF.

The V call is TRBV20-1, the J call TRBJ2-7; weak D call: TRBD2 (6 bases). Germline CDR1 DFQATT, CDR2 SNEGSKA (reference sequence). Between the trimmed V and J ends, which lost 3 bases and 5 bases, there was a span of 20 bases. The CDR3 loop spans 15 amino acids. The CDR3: CSASTHGGISNEQYF. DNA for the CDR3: TGCAGTGCTAGTACTCACGGGGGTATATCAAACGAGCAGTACTTC.